These 17 T cell receptor beta chains came from one sample sequenced in a study of spatial heterogeneity in lung cancer. TCRdb re-derived calls from the 5' RACE reads in MiXCR, one entry per CDR3 protein. The profile shows 20,000 to 25,000 distinct CDR3 sequences, approximately 4.3% of them singletons. Broader study findings: Within tumors, counts of expanded alpha and beta TCRs tracked tumor mutation counts.

Time point noted: sample taken at primary tumor resection. These receptors have no known antigen. The sample here was lung tumor tissue, taken at surgery. These receptors were obtained from a male donor with early-stage non-small cell lung cancer.

This clonotype was seen at least ten times. The chain joins TRBV12-3 or TRBV12-4 to TRBJ1-1; D is uncertain. The V end lost 4 bases, the J end lost 1 base, and 10 bases lay between the germline ends. The CDR3 totals 14 residues. The CDR3 region is CASSSDPGNTEAFF. The CDR3 nucleotides read TGTGCCAGCAGTTCCGATCCTGGGAACACTGAAGCTTTCTTT.

This clonotype came up a few times. This chain links TRBV6-1 with TRBJ2-7, with 8 bases identical to TRBD2. The ends lost 6 bases at V and 4 bases at J; junction bases unmatched: 11. Germline CDR1 is MNHNS and CDR2 is SASEGT. The CDR3 covers 15 residues. The DNA of the CDR3 is TGTGCCAGCAGCCTGATAGCGGGGATTGCTTACGAGCAGTACTTC. It codes for CASSLIAGIAYEQYF.

In the case of this clonotype: A much larger clone differs by one base, so this may be a read error. A read error is likely, as this CDR3 ends without the conserved phenylalanine or tryptophan. The rearrangement joins TRBV5-5 to TRBJ1-2; D remains unclear. CDR3 length equals 14 residues. Germline loops: CDR1 SGHKS, CDR2 YYEKEE (reference sequence). V was clipped by 4 bases and J by 2 bases, with 12 bases between them. CDR3 nucleotides: TGTGCCAGCAGCACTGGCTGGGGAAACTATGGCTACACCCTC. Translating it yields CASSTGWGNYGYTL.

The table lists this clonotype with many counts. The chain employs TRBV27 and TRBJ1-3; D unclear. Trimming removed 4 bases at V and 4 bases at J, with 11 bases between. The CDR3 extends over 14 amino acids. Germline V lookup: CDR1 MNHEY, CDR2 SMNVEV (reference sequence). The CDR3 DNA sequence: TGTGCCAGCAGTTATGGCCCCGGGGGAAACACCATATATTTT. The encoded protein is CASSYGPGGNTIYF.

This rearrangement joins TRBV7-2 to TRBJ2-5; no definite D call. This CDR3 has 13 amino acids. In germline, CDR1 is SGHTA, CDR2 FQGNSA. Trimming removed 2 bases from V and 9 bases from J, with 13 bases in between. DNA of the CDR3: TGTGCCAGCAGCTTAACGGATGACCTGGCCCAGTACTTC. Amino acid sequence: CASSLTDDLAQYF. Drawing the rest from reference TRBV7-2 and TRBJ2-5, the complete variable domain is GAGVSQSPSNKVTEKGKDVELRCDPISGHTALYWYRQSLGQGLEFLIYFQGNSAPDKSGLPSDRFSAERTGGSVSTLTIQRTQQEDSAVYLCASSLTDDLAQYFGPGTRLLVL.

This clonotype appeared many times. The rearrangement uses TRBV10-2 and TRBJ2-1; no firm D call. With 6 bases removed from V and 2 bases from J, the gap between germline ends came to 14 bases. The germline V gene encodes CDR1 WSHSY and CDR2 SAAADI. The CDR3 runs to 15 residues. CDR3: CASRFGESAYNEQFF. CDR3 nucleotides: TGCGCCAGCAGGTTTGGGGAAAGTGCCTACAATGAGCAGTTCTTC.

As for this clonotype: At one end, the junction sequence differs from germline, possibly due to a read error. The rearrangement uses TRBV5-1 and TRBJ2-2, with 7 bases lining up with TRBD2. The CDR3 runs 16 residues. Germline V CDR1 and CDR2: SGHRS, YFSETQ. The DNA of the CDR3 is TGCGCCAGCAGCCTTTTAGCGGGTCCGGGCACCGGGGAGCTGGTTTTT. Protein sequence: CASSLLAGPGTGELVF.

This clonotype was observed at least ten times. The chain couples TRBV6-2 or TRBV6-3 to TRBJ1-2; TRBD1 might be the D (6 bases). Germline values: CDR1 MNHEY, CDR2 SVGEGT. The V end was cut by 2 bases, the J end by 7 bases, with 17 bases between. The CDR3 is 15 residues long. CDR3 in DNA: TGTGCCAGCAGTTACCCTGGACAGCCGGAGGTTGGCTACACCTTC. Protein product: CASSYPGQPEVGYTF.

This clonotype came up many times. The chain carries TRBV12-2 and TRBJ2-1; the table names TRBD1, a call not compared with the DNA. TRBV12-2 is designated a pseudogene. CDR3 length equals 13 residues. This CDR3 reads CASRLEGYNEQFF. CDR3 DNA: TGTGCAAGTCGCTTAGAGGGGTACAATGAGCAGTTCTTC.

This clonotype was picked up many times. The V and J genes are TRBV28 and TRBJ1-5, with D perhaps matching TRBD1 (6 bases). V was shortened by 1 base and J by 4 bases, with 8 bases between the two germline ends. CDR1 is MDHEN and CDR2 is SYDVKM in the germline V gene. The CDR3 spans 14 residues. CDR3 in amino acids: CASSLSQGNQPQHF. The DNA for the CDR3 is TGTGCCAGCAGTTTATCGCAGGGGAATCAGCCCCAGCATTTT.

By sample share, this clonotype is medium-sized (0.01 to 0.1%). The gene calls are TRBV5-1 and TRBJ1-6, with a weak D call TRBD1 (6 bases). CDR1 is SGHRS and CDR2 is YFSETQ in the germline V gene. This CDR3 has 13 amino acids. Trimming removed 3 bases from V and 10 bases from J, with 11 bases in between. The CDR3, as DNA: TGCGCCAGCAGCTCGCAGGGGTACTCACCCCTCCACTTT. This sequence encodes CASSSQGYSPLHF.

The table lists this clonotype with many counts. V is TRBV5-1 and J is TRBJ2-1; tentatively, D is TRBD2 (6 bases). Per the germline V gene, CDR1 is SGHRS and CDR2 is YFSETQ. The CDR3 loop spans 12 amino acids. V shed 4 bases and J shed 9 bases, with 11 bases lying between them. CDR3 DNA sequence: TGCGCCAGCAGCGAGACGGGAGTTGAGCAGTTCTTC. Its translation: CASSETGVEQFF.

This clonotype was counted at least ten times. The V gene is TRBV6-5, the J gene TRBJ2-1; TRBD2 might be the D (6 bases). Trimming left V 10 bases short and J 0 bases short, with 13 bases between. Germline lookup yields CDR1 MNHEY and CDR2 SVGAGI. This CDR3 is 14 amino acids long. CDR3: CATRGGASYNEQFF. CDR3 nucleotide sequence: TGTGCCACCCGGGGCGGGGCCTCCTACAATGAGCAGTTCTTC.

By share, this clonotype counts as medium-sized. The gene calls are TRBV7-3 and TRBJ1-1; D perhaps matches TRBD1 (6 bases). Germline V gene lookup returns CDR1 SGHTA and CDR2 FQGTGA. Trimming stripped 5 bases from V and 4 bases from J, with 17 bases between. The CDR3 totals 15 residues. The CDR3 loop reads CASSPSGAGTTEAFF. The CDR3 nucleotides are TGTGCCAGCAGCCCCTCGGGGGCAGGGACCACTGAAGCTTTCTTT.

This clonotype was seen ten or more times. The chain joins TRBV2 to TRBJ1-2; 8 bases line up with TRBD1. The J segment lost 7 bases and the V segment lost 6 bases, leaving 10 bases of the junction unmatched. Germline values: CDR1 SNHLY, CDR2 FYNNEI. The CDR3 length is 14 residues. CDR3: CASRGTGFQGGYTF. As DNA, the CDR3 is TGTGCCAGCAGGGGGACAGGTTTCCAGGGTGGCTACACCTTC.

This clonotype was recorded many times. This chain links TRBV6-2 or TRBV6-3 with TRBJ2-2, with TRBD2 matching over 8 bases. The CDR3 is 14 residues long. In germline, CDR1 is MNHEY, CDR2 SVGEGT. V was clipped by 6 bases and J by 6 bases; unmatched bases: 6. The CDR3 DNA sequence: TGTGCCAGCAGGGACAGCGGGGGTGCCGGGGAGCTGTTTTTT. This translates into CASRDSGGAGELFF.

The table lists this clonotype with many counts. The chain links TRBV5-1 to TRBJ2-7; 7 positions agree with TRBD1. V lost 2 bases to trimming and J lost 3 bases; unmatched junction nucleotides: 2. Germline values: CDR1 SGHRS, CDR2 YFSETQ. CDR3 length: 13 amino acids. The CDR3 DNA reads as TGCGCCAGCAGCTTAGGGACAGTCTACGAGCAGTACTTC. It is translated as CASSLGTVYEQYF.